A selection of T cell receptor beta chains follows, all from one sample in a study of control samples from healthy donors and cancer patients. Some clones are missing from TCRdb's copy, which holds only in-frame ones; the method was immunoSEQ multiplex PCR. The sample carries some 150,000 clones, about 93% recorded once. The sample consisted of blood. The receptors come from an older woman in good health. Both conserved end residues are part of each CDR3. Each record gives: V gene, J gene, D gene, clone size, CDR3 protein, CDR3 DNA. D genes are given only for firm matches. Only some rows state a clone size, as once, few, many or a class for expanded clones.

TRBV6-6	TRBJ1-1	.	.	CAILDSLNTEAFF	TGTGCCATTTTGGACAGCCTGAACACTGAAGCTTTCTTT
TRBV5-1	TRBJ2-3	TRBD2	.	CASSRDGTSRTDTQYF	TGCGCCAGCAGCCGAGACGGGACTAGCCGCACAGATACACAGTATTTT
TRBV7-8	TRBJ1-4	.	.	CASSREQATNEKLFF	TGTGCCAGCAGCAGAGAGCAGGCTACTAATGAAAAACTGTTTTTT
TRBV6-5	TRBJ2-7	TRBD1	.	CASSYSTGGTYEQYF	TGTGCCAGCAGTTACTCGACAGGGGGTACCTACGAGCAGTACTTC
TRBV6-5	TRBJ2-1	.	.	CASSYSSIKDEQFF	TGTGCCAGCAGTTACTCGAGTATTAAAGATGAGCAGTTCTTC
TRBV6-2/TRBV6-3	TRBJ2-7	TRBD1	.	CASSGTGGRYEQYF	TGTGCCAGCAGCGGGACAGGGGGTCGGTACGAGCAGTACTTC
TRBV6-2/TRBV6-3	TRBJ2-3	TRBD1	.	CASSYQGTGSDTQYF	TGTGCCAGCAGTTACCAAGGGACAGGGTCAGATACGCAGTATTTT
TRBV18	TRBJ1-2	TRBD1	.	CASSPSGGANYGYTF	TGTGCCAGCTCACCATCAGGGGGGGCTAACTATGGCTACACCTTC
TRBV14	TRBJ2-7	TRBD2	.	CASSQGAGGPYEQYF	TGTGCCAGCAGCCAAGGCGCGGGGGGACCCTACGAGCAGTACTTC
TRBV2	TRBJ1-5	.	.	CASGDSNQPQHF	TGTGCCAGCGGGGATAGCAATCAGCCCCAGCATTTT
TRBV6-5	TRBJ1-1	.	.	CASSYSAGTLNTEAFF	TGTGCCAGCAGTTACTCGGCAGGGACCTTGAACACTGAAGCTTTCTTT
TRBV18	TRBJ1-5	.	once	CASSPDRNQPQHF	TGTGCCAGCTCACCCGACCGTAATCAGCCCCAGCATTTT
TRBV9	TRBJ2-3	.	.	CASSVATTPYSTDTQYF	TGTGCCAGCAGCGTAGCAACTACACCGTATAGCACAGATACGCAGTATTTT
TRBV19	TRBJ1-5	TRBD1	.	CASRDRGMSNQPQHF	TGTGCCAGTAGAGACAGGGGAATGAGCAATCAGCCCCAGCATTTT
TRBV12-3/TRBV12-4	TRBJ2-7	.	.	CASSLESGRYF	TGTGCCAGCAGTTTAGAGTCAGGGAGGTACTTC
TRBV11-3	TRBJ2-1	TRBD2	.	CASSSGGYGNEQFF	TGTGCCAGCAGCTCCGGGGGGTATGGCAATGAGCAGTTCTTC
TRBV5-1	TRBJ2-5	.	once	CASSSPSEGLETQYF	TGCGCCAGCAGCTCGCCTAGTGAAGGACTGGAGACCCAGTACTTC
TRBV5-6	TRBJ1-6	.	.	CASSTVQLALHF	TGTGCCAGCAGCACGGTCCAGTTGGCCCTCCACTTT
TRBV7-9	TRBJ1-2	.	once	CAIGFESYTF	TGTGCCATCGGGTTTGAGAGCTACACCTTC
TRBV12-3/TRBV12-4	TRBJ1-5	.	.	CASSFGGGMPQHF	TGTGCCAGCAGTTTCGGGGGGGGGATGCCCCAGCATTTT
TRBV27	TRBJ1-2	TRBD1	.	CASSPRQGASTNYGYTF	TGTGCCAGCAGTCCCAGACAGGGGGCGAGCACTAACTATGGCTACACCTTC
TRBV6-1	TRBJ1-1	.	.	CASSEAGRGNTEAFF	TGTGCCAGCAGTGAAGCTGGCAGGGGTAACACTGAAGCTTTCTTT
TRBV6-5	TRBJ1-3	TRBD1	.	CASSYEAGGVDTIYF	TGTGCCAGCAGTTACGAGGCAGGGGGGGTAGACACCATATATTTT
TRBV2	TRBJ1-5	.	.	CASTSRTGINQPQHF	TGTGCCAGCACTTCCCGGACGGGAATTAATCAGCCCCAGCATTTT
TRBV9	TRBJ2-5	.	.	CASSSSAETQYF	TGTGCCAGCAGCTCATCGGCAGAGACCCAGTACTTC
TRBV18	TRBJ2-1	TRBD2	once	CASSPPLSLAGEQFF	TGTGCCAGCTCACCACCGCTTTCCCTAGCGGGTGAGCAGTTCTTC
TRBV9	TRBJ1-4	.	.	CASSPLEGREKLFF	TGTGCCAGCAGCCCTCTAGAGGGCAGGGAAAAACTGTTTTTT
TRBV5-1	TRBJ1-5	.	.	CASSLSGASNQPQHF	TGCGCCAGCAGCTTGTCGGGGGCGAGCAATCAGCCCCAGCATTTT
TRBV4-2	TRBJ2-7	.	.	CASSQGGLGGGYEQYF	TGTGCCAGCAGCCAAGGGGGATTGGGGGGCGGGTACGAGCAGTACTTC
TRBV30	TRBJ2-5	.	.	CAWSVGGWETQYF	TGTGCCTGGAGTGTAGGGGGGTGGGAGACCCAGTACTTC
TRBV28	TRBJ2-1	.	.	CASVSPDSFYNEQFF	TGTGCCAGCGTCTCCCCGGACAGCTTCTACAATGAGCAGTTCTTC
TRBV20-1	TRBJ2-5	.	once	CSARLGPQYF	TGCAGTGCTAGACTAGGGCCCCAGTACTTC
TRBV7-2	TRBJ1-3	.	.	CASSLEDFSGNTIYF	TGTGCCAGCAGCTTAGAGGATTTCTCTGGAAACACCATATATTTT
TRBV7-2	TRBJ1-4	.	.	CASSPRGGLNEKLFF	TGTGCCAGCAGTCCAAGAGGGGGGCTGAACGAAAAACTGTTTTTT
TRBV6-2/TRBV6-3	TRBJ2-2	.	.	CASSYEGTNTGELFF	TGTGCCAGCAGTTACGAGGGGACCAACACCGGGGAGCTGTTTTTT
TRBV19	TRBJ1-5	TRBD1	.	CASSTTDRGGNQPQHF	TGTGCCAGTAGTACCACAGACAGGGGTGGCAATCAGCCCCAGCATTTT
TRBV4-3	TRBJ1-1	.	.	CASSQDPPNSLGGTEAFF	TGCGCCAGCAGCCAAGACCCCCCGAACAGTTTAGGAGGCACTGAAGCTTTCTTT
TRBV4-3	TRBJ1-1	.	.	CASGHGFGTEAFF	TGCGCCAGCGGCCATGGGTTCGGGACTGAAGCTTTCTTT